This T cell receptor beta chain was sequenced during a study of T cell changes during pregnancy in multiple sclerosis. CDR1 SGHDT and CDR2 YYEEEE come from the germline V gene. The CDR3 consists of 14 residues. With V trimmed by 4 bases and J by 7 bases, 8 bases remained unmatched. Here immunoSEQ multiplex PCR was the method, and the copy in TCRdb shows in-frame clones only, minus some. The repertoire holds about 42,000 clones, with around 84% as singletons. The input for sequencing was CD4+ T cells from peripheral blood mononuclear cells, taken before pregnancy. The clonotype comes from a female donor with multiple sclerosis, enrolled in a pregnancy study. The gene calls are TRBV5-6 and TRBJ1-2, with 9 nucleotides matching TRBD1. The CDR3 region is CASSKQPGQGGYTF. The CDR3 DNA follows: TGTGCCAGCAGCAAACAGCCGGGACAGGGTGGCTACACCTTC.